This T cell receptor beta chain was captured by sequencing in a study of beta chain features in type 1 diabetes. At the level of the study: Cells sorted and examined across all samples totaled 85 million to 110 million.

Averaging about 116 mL, one heparinised blood draw was given by each donor. Of the isolated RNA, all was reverse transcribed, and so the sequenced material was expressed TCRB transcripts. Using immunoSEQ multiplex PCR, the repertoire was profiled, and TCRdb retains in-frame clones only, with some absent. The sample contains under 900,000 clones, about a sixth of which appear only once. Trimming left V 3 bases short and J 12 bases short, with 15 bases between. Germline loops: CDR1 ENHRY, CDR2 SYGVKD. The CDR3 contains 12 residues. This chain links TRBV10-3 with TRBJ2-7; TRBD1 might be the D (7 bases). Sequencing was done on a sample of naive CD4+ T cells from blood. The TCR was taken from a woman between 18 and 29 years old in good health. The CDR3 DNA follows: TGTGCCATCAGTGAATCGGAGGGGGCGGTGTACTTC. This translates into CAISESEGAVYF.